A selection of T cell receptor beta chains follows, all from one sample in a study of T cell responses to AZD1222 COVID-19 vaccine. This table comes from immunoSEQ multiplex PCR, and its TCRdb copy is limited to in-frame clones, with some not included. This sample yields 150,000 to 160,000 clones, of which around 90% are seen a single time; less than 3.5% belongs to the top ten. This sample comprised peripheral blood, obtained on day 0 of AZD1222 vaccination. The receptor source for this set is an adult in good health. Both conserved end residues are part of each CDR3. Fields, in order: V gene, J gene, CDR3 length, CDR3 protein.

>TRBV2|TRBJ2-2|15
CASTQAGGRTGELFF
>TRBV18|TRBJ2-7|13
CASSLDREGEQYF
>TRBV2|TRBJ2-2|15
CASSELGPNTGELFF
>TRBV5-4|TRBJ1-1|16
CASSTATTGRFTEAFF
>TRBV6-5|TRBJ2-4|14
CASDPGLAKNIQYF
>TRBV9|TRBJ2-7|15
CASSTSPGAGDEQYF
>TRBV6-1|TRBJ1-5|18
CASSEVAIRTGANQPQHF
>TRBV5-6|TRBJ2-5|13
CASSKDWEETQYF
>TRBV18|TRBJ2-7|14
CASSPSTRPYEQYF
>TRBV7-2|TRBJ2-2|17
CASSLTRQGAYTGELFF
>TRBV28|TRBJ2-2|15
CAIGRQTGGPGELFF
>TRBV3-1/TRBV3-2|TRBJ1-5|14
CASSQDTSNQPQHF
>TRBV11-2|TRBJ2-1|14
CASSLDRTTEEQFF
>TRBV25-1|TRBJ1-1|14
CASSRQGKATEAFF
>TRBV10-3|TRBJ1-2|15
CAISEWDRPNYGYTF
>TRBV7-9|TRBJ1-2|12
CASSPGDRGATF
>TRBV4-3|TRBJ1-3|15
CASSQDLLSGNTIYF
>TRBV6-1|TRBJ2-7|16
CASSEGQGKGTYEQYF
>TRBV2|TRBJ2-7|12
CASTGLTYEQYF
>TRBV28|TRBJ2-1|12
CASSTLGGEQFF
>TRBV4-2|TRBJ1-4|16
CASSQEEESTNEKLFF
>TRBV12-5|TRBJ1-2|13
CASGFLTGYGYTF
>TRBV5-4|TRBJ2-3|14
CASSFPGDPDTQYF
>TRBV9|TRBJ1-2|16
CASSPGGQVSNYGYTF
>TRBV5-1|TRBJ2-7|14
CASKPVQGGYEQYF
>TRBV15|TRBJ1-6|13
CATSLPGNRALHF
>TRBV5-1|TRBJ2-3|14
CASSWASGTDTQYF
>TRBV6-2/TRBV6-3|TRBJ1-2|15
CASSYSVGGSYGYTF
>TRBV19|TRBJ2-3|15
CASSMAGGSTDTQYF
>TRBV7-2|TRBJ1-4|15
CASSLGQTTNEKLFF
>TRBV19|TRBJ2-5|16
CASSTSSGGAVETQYF
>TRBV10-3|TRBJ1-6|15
CAISESGTGNSPLHF
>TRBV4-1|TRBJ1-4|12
CASSQVSRELFF
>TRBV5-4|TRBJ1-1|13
CASSRTGDAEAFF
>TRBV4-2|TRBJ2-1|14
CASSPPGQINEQFF
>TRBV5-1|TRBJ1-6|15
CASSLSGVGNSPLHF
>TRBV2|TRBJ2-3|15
CASSDGQGGLDTQYF
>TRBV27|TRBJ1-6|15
CASSRWELYNSPLHF
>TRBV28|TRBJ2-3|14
CASSLPRGTDTQYF
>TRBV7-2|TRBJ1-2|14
CASSLAGANYGYTF
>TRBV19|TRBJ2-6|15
CASSMQGPGANVLTF
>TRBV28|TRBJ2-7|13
CATDGGDLLQQYF
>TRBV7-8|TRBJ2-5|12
CASSFPEETQYF
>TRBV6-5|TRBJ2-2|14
CASIQRGGTGELFF
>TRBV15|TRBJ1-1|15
CATGRDRGLNTEAFF
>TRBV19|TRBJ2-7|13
CASARQGSYEQYF
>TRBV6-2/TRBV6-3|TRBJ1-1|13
CASSYPTGREAFF
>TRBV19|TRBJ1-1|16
CASSIGTNNINTEAFF
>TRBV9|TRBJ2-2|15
CASSVSGGYTGELFF
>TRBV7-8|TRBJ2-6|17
CASSPDIYPSGANVLTF
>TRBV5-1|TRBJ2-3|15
CASSLGGGVADTQYF
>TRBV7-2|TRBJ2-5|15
CASSSDRGQVETQYF
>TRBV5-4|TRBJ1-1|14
CASSLADRHTEAFF
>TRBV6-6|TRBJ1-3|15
CASTSGQVPPNTIYF
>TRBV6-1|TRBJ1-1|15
CASSESGTLNTEAFF
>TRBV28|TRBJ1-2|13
CASLSPTNYGYTF